This T cell receptor (beta chain) originates from a study of technical replicates of blood from a few donors. The germline V gene encodes CDR1 MNHNS and CDR2 SASEGT. V was trimmed by 4 bases and J by 0 bases, leaving 10 bases between them. CDR3 length equals 14 residues. The method was immunoSEQ multiplex PCR; TCRdb's version includes in-frame clones alone and lacks a portion of them. In the table there are 85,000 to 100,000 clones, about 94% of which are singletons. The count of this clone is one. The sequenced material came from T cells isolated from PBMCs. The sequence was collected from a human donor in good health. The V and J genes are TRBV6-1 and TRBJ2-7; TRBD2 is a possible D gene (5 bases). The CDR3 DNA reads TGTGCCAGCAGTGCCATTGGGAGCTCCTACGAGCAGTACTTC. Its protein is CASSAIGSSYEQYF.